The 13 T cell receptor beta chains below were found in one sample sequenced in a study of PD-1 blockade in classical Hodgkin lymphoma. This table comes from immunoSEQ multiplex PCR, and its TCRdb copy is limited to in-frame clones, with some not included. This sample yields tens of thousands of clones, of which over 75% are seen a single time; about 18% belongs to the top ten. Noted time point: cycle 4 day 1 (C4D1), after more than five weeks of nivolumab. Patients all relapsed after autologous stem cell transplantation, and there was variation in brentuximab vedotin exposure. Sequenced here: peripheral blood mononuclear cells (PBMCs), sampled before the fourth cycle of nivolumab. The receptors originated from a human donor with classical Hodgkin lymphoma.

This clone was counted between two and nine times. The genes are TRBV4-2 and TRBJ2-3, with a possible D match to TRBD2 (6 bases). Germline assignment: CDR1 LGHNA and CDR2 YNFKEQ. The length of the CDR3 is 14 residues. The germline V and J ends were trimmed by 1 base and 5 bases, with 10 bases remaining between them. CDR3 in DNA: TGTGCCAGCAGCCAAGGGCGGGGTGGAGATACGCAGTATTTT. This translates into CASSQGRGGDTQYF.

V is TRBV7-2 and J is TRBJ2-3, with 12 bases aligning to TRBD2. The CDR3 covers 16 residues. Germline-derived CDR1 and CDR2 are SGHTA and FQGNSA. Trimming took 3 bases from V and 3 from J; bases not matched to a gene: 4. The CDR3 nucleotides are TGTGCCAGCAGCTTGACTAGCGGGGGCCCGACAGATACGCAGTATTTT. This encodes CASSLTSGGPTDTQYF.

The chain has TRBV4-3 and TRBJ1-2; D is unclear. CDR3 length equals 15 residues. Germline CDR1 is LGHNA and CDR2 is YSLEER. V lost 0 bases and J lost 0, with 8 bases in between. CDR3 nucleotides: TGCGCCAGCAGCCAAGATCGCAGGACTAACTATGGCTACACCTTC. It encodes CASSQDRRTNYGYTF.

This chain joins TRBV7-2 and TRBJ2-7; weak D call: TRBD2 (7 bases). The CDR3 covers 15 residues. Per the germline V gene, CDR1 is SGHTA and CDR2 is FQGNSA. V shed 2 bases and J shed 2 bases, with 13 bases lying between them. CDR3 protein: CASSLSEGGPYEQYF. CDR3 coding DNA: TGTGCCAGCAGCTTAAGTGAGGGGGGGCCCTACGAGCAGTACTTC.

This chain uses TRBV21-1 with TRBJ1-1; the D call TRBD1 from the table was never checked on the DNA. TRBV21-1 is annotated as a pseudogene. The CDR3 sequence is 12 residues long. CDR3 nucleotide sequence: TGTGCCAGCAGAACAGGTGACACTGAAGCTTTCTTT. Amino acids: CASRTGDTEAFF.

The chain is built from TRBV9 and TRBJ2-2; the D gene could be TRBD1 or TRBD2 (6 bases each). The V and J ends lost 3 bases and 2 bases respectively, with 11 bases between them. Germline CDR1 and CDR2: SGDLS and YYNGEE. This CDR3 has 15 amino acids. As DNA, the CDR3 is TGTGCCAGCAGCGAAGGGGGGACAAACACCGGGGAGCTGTTTTTT. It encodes CASSEGGTNTGELFF.

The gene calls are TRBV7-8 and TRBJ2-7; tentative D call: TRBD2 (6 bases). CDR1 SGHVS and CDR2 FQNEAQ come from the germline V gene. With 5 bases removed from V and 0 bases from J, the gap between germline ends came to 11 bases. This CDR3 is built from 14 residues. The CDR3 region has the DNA TGTGCCAGCAGCCCTATGGGACTCTCCTACGAGCAGTACTTC. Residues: CASSPMGLSYEQYF.

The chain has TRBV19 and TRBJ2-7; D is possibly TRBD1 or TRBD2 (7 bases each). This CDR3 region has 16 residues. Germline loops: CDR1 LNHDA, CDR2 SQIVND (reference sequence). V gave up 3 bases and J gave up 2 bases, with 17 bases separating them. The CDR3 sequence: CASSIGGGGGPYEQYF. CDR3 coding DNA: TGTGCCAGTAGTATTGGAGGGGGCGGGGGCCCCTACGAGCAGTACTTC.

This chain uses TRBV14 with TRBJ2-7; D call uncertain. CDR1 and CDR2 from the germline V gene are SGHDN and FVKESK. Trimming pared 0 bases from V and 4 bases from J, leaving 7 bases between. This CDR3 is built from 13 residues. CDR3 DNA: TGTGCCAGCAGCCAAGATTGGCCTTACGAGCAGTACTTC. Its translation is CASSQDWPYEQYF.

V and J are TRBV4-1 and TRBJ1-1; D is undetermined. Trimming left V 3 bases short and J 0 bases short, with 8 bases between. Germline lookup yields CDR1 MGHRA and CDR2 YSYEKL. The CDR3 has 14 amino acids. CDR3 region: CASSHPPVNTEAFF. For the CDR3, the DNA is TGCGCCAGCAGCCACCCGCCGGTGAACACTGAAGCTTTCTTT.

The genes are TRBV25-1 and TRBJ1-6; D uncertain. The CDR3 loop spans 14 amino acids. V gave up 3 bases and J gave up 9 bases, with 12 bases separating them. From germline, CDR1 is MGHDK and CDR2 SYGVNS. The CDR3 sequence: CASSEVPKTSPLHF. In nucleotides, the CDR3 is TGTGCCAGCAGTGAGGTACCAAAAACTTCACCCCTCCACTTT.

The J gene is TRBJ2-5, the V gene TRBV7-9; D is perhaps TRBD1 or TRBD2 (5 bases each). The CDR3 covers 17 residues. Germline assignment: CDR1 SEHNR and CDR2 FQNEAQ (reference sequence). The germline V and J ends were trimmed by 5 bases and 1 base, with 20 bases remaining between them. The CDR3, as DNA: TGTGCCAGCAGCCGTTGGCCGGGACCGGACCGCCAAGAGACCCAGTACTTC. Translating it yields CASSRWPGPDRQETQYF.

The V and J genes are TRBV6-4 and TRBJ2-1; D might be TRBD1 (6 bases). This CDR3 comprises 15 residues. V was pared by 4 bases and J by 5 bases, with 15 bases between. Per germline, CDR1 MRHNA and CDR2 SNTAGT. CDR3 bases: TGTGCCAGCAGTGTTTCGACAGGCGAACACAATGAGCAGTTCTTC. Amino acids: CASSVSTGEHNEQFF.